This T cell receptor beta chain stems from a study of blood T cells in healthy people across ages. Germline V gene sequence: CDR1 KGHSH, CDR2 LQKENI. This CDR3 is built from 17 residues. Trimming cost V 4 bases and J 4 bases, with 19 bases left between them. Using a J-beta primer mix together with a sample-barcoded 5' primer, a second PCR was run for about 6 to 11 cycles. Researchers report that each sample yielded at least 2.5 million CDR3-containing paired-end reads. MiXCR was run by TCRdb on the 5' RACE reads, yielding one entry per CDR3 protein. The data hold about 800,000 distinct CDR3 sequences, with around 25% observed a single time. This clonotype has ten or more counts. Its specificity is not known. General study findings and limits: In older individuals, TCR beta diversity per million T cells was lower, falling roughly linearly with age.

These sequences were also reported in another study, on T cells of mothers and their children. That study reports: Related and unrelated pairs show similar shaping of TCR recombination output by thymic selection.

This clonotype was sampled from a boy aged 5 to 17 in good health. The sequencing sample was made of blood. The chain combines TRBV18 with TRBJ2-2; D is uncertain. CDR3 in DNA: TGTGCCAGCTCACACGTCACCGTGACATTGACCACCGGGGAGCTGTTTTTT. This translates into CASSHVTVTLTTGELFF. Together with reference TRBV18 and TRBJ2-2, the CDR3 gives the full variable domain: NAGVMQNPRHLVRRRGQEARLRCSPMKGHSHVYWYRQLPEEGLKFMVYLQKENIIDESGMPKERFSAEFPKEGPSILRIQQVVRGDSAAYFCASSHVTVTLTTGELFFGEGSRLTVL.